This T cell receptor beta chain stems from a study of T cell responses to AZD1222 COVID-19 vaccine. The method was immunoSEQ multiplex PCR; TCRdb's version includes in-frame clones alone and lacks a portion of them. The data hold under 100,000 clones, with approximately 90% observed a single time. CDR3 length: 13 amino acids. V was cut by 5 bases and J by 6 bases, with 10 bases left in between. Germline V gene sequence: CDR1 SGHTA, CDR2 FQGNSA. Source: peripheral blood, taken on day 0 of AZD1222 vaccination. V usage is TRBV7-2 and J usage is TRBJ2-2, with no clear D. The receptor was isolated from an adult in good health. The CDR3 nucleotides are TGTGCCAGCAGCGTTAAACGGGCCGGGGAGCTGTTTTTT. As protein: CASSVKRAGELFF.